The rows below give T cell receptor beta chains drawn from one sample of a study of glioma-infiltrating T cells. In TCRdb, the multiplex PCR reads were re-called with MiXCR into one record per CDR3 protein. The sample has approximately 89,000 distinct CDR3 sequences, about 25% seen once. The sample comprised glioma tissue, nonneoplastic brain tissue, or PBMCs (not recorded which). The receptors were sampled from a human donor with low-grade glioma or glioblastoma, undergoing nonglioma brain surgery, or in good health (not recorded which). The conserved cysteine and the conserved F or W are not part of the CDR3 here. The order of the fields is V gene, CDR3 length, CDR3 protein.

>TRBV19|13
ASTIRGVWRQPQH
>TRBV18|11
ASSRKGQETQY
>TRBV6-1|16
ASSEVGTSGGARTEQY
>TRBV10-3|13
AISETGTKNQPQH
>TRBV4-1|13
ASSQVGFSNQPQH
>TRBV27|11
ASSLRGGETQY
>TRBV19|14
ASMLGGTSGSVEQF
>TRBV12-3/TRBV12-4|12
ASSFRQNQETQH
>TRBV11-2|15
ASTPLGTSGDSDTQY
>TRBV20-1|15
SARGTSGRAFYNEQF
>TRBV7-2|12
ASSPGTRTNEQY
>TRBV13|11
ASTRALTDTQY
>TRBV20-1|10
SAYPGVGGYT
>TRBV6-6|14
ASSYSGTGTYNEQF
>TRBV12-3/TRBV12-4|14
ASSPQGVVGGKTQY
>TRBV10-1|13
ASSDKAGGAYEQY
>TRBV7-6|14
ASSPNSLSSGNTIY
>TRBV19|12
ASRWTGRNTEAF
>TRBV14|13
ASSRDSLAKNIQY
>TRBV27|13
ASRTGTGAPCEQY
>TRBV20-1|12
SAGVNSGNQPQH
>TRBV12-3/TRBV12-4|13
ASSEQGVGSYGYT
>TRBV5-4|11
ASSKDRGEEQY
>TRBV27|11
ASSWGRVYEQY
>TRBV6-5|12
ASSYEGYDSPLH
>TRBV6-2/TRBV6-3|12
ASSYQAMGYEQY
>TRBV27|11
ASSPTRIDTQY
>TRBV6-6|16
ASSYPAGGPQANNEQF
>TRBV3-1|14
ASSQDPRTSTGMQY